This note documents a single T cell receptor beta chain sequence. Its specificity is unknown. This CDR3 is 15 amino acids long. In germline, CDR1 is SGHVS, CDR2 FNYEAQ. V was clipped by 1 base and J by 7 bases; unmatched bases: 8. This entry is derived from a study of T cell responses to AZD1222 COVID-19 vaccine. Using immunoSEQ multiplex PCR, the repertoire was profiled, and TCRdb retains in-frame clones only, with some absent. The sample carries about 180,000 clones, around 90% recorded once. Study-wide points: Compared with day 0, the breadth and depth of the Spike-specific TCR repertoire rose significantly after two doses of AZD1222.

This TCR was sampled from an adult in good health. The sample in question was peripheral blood, obtained on day 0 of AZD1222 vaccination. V and J are TRBV7-6 and TRBJ1-2; 8 nucleotides align to TRBD1. The CDR3: CASSLGPDREVGYTF. The CDR3 nucleotides are TGTGCCAGCAGCTTAGGTCCGGACAGGGAGGTTGGCTACACCTTC. Full variable domain (outside the CDR3, taken from reference TRBV7-6 and TRBJ1-2): GAGVSQSPRYKVTKRGQDVALRCDPISGHVSLYWYRQALGQGPEFLTYFNYEAQQDKSGLPNDRFSAERPEGSISTLTIQRTEQRDSAMYRCASSLGPDREVGYTFGSGTRLTVV.